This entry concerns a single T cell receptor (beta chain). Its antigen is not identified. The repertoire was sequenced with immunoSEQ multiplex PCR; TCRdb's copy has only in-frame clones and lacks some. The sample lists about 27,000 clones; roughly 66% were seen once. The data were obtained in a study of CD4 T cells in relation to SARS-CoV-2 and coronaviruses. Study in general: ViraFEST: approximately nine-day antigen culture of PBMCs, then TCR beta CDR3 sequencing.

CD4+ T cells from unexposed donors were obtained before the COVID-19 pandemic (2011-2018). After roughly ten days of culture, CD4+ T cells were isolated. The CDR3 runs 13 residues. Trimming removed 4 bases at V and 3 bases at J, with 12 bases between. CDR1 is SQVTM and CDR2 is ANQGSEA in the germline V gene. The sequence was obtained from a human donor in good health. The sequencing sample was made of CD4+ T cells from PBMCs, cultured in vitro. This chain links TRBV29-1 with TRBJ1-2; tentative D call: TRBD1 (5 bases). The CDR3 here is CSVGGSVDYGYTF. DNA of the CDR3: TGCAGCGTTGGGGGCAGTGTGGACTATGGCTACACCTTC. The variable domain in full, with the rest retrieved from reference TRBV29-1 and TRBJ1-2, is SAVISQKPSRDICQRGTSLTIQCQVDSQVTMMFWYRQQPGQSLTLIATANQGSEATYESGFVIDKFPISRPNLTFSTLTVSNMSPEDSSIYLCSVGGSVDYGYTFGSGTRLTVV.